This entry describes one T cell receptor beta chain. The CDR3 loop spans 14 amino acids. With 6 bases removed from V and 4 bases from J, the gap between germline ends came to 15 bases. Germline CDR1 KGHSH, CDR2 LQKENI. The assay was immunoSEQ multiplex PCR, and TCRdb's table has in-frame clones only and misses some. This table holds a few hundred thousand clones, 60% to 80% found once. The sample originates from a study of shared clonotypes between healthy human individuals. The rearrangement joins TRBV18 to TRBJ2-5, with D unresolved. This TCR derives from a man aged 25-45 years in good health. Material for sequencing was memory CD4+ T cells sorted from blood. The sample's subset: CD45RA-negative fraction. This chain's CDR3 is CASSPEWTVETQYF. The CDR3 DNA reads TGTGCCAGCTCTCCAGAGTGGACCGTAGAGACCCAGTACTTC.